The 14 T cell receptor beta chains given below trace back to one sample, sequenced in a study of T cells after yellow fever vaccination. TCRdb recomputed calls from the 5' RACE reads with MiXCR, one row per CDR3 protein. This sample has 250,000 to 400,000 distinct CDR3 sequences, with 4.1% found just once. Sample: PBMCs, taken 5 days after the yellow fever booster vaccination. These receptors all stem from a man aged 18 to 35 who received the YFV17D yellow fever vaccine.

The V gene is TRBV5-1, the J gene TRBJ2-3; 10 bases agree with TRBD2. There are 16 residues in the CDR3. From germline, CDR1 is SGHRS and CDR2 YFSETQ. After removal of 1 base from V and 1 base from J, the junction contained 3 bases not matched to a gene. The CDR3 sequence: CASSLLAGARTDTQYF. In DNA form, the CDR3 reads TGCGCCAGCAGCTTGCTAGCGGGGGCCCGCACAGATACGCAGTATTTT.

This clonotype was seen a few times. V is TRBV6-2 or TRBV6-3 and J is TRBJ2-5; 7 bases fit TRBD2. Germline CDR1 MNHEY, CDR2 SVGEGT. V gave up 6 bases and J gave up 6 bases; unmatched junction bases: 1. This CDR3 is built from 11 residues. CDR3 sequence: CASRREKTQYF. The DNA for the CDR3 is TGTGCCAGCAGGCGGGAGAAGACCCAGTACTTC.

This clonotype occurred many times. V and J are TRBV25-1 and TRBJ2-7, with no clear D. Germline V gene sequence: CDR1 MGHDK, CDR2 SYGVNS. With 3 bases removed from V and 0 bases from J, the gap between germline ends came to 6 bases. This CDR3 region has 13 residues. The CDR3 here is CASSDEISYEQYF. The DNA for the CDR3 is TGTGCCAGCAGTGACGAGATCTCCTACGAGCAGTACTTC.

This clonotype was counted ten times or more. V and J are TRBV7-3 and TRBJ2-7, with D perhaps TRBD2 (6 bases). Trimming took off 1 base at V and 3 bases at J, with 10 bases between the two ends. CDR1 SGHTA and CDR2 FQGTGA come from the germline V gene. CDR3 length equals 14 residues. CDR3 sequence (DNA): TGTGCCAGCAGCTTAAGTGGGGGGAGCTACGAGCAGTACTTC. It is translated as CASSLSGGSYEQYF.

This clonotype has ten or more counts. The rearrangement uses TRBV5-1 and TRBJ2-2; unclear D gene. The CDR3 has 13 amino acids. In germline, CDR1 is SGHRS, CDR2 YFSETQ. Trimming cost V 7 bases and J 0 bases, with 7 bases left between them. CDR3 region: CASSFANTGELFF. The CDR3 DNA follows: TGCGCCAGCTCCTTCGCGAACACCGGGGAGCTGTTTTTT.

At least ten counts were recorded for this clonotype. The V gene is TRBV3-1, the J gene TRBJ2-5; D may be TRBD2 (6 bases). Deletions cut 3 bases from V and 5 bases from J, with 10 bases between. The CDR3 spans 13 residues. Germline loops: CDR1 LGHDT, CDR2 YNNKEL (reference sequence). CDR3: CASSQPGEETQYF. The CDR3 nucleotides read TGTGCCAGCAGCCAGCCGGGGGAGGAGACCCAGTACTTC.

This clonotype showed up many times. CDR3 residues: CSAKLGAPEQFF. The CDR3 DNA is TGCAGCGCCAAGCTAGGGGCGCCGGAGCAGTTCTTC. J is TRBJ2-1 and V is TRBV20-1, with a possible D match to TRBD1 (5 bases). Germline CDR1 and CDR2: DFQATT and SNEGSKA (reference sequence). CDR3 length: 12 amino acids.

A few counts support this clonotype. This rearrangement joins TRBV7-2 to TRBJ2-2; 8 nucleotides align to TRBD1. This CDR3 has 16 amino acids. The V gene's germline CDR1 is SGHTA and CDR2 FQGNSA. Trimming took 5 bases from V and 5 from J; bases not matched to a gene: 10. The CDR3 coding sequence is TGTGCCAGCAGCCCGGACAGGGCCCTACTTACCGGGGAGCTGTTTTTT. Its protein product is CASSPDRALLTGELFF.

The chain carries TRBV5-1 and TRBJ1-2, with D unclear. The V end was cut by 2 bases, the J end by 0 bases, with 8 bases between. CDR3 length equals 14 residues. Germline CDR1 reads SGHRS; CDR2 reads YFSETQ. CDR3 nucleotide sequence: TGCGCCAGCAGCTTCGGGTCGGCTAACTATGGCTACACCTTC. Translating gives CASSFGSANYGYTF.

This clonotype was observed a few times. The chain links TRBV12-3 or TRBV12-4 to TRBJ1-1, with D perhaps TRBD1 (5 bases). The V and J ends lost 5 bases and 7 bases respectively, with 26 bases between them. CDR3 length equals 17 residues. CDR3 region: CASSREGYIQGAYEAFF. CDR3 coding DNA: TGTGCCAGCAGTCGGGAGGGATATATCCAGGGTGCCTATGAAGCTTTCTTT.

In this sample, this clonotype turned up a few times. The V call is TRBV24-1, the J call TRBJ2-4; a possible D gene is TRBD1 (7 bases). CDR1 and CDR2 from the germline V gene are KGHDR and SFDVKD. The length of the CDR3 is 18 residues. V was shortened by 4 bases and J by 0 bases, with 18 bases between the two germline ends. The CDR3 loop reads CATSERDRKSLAKNIQYF. The CDR3 DNA follows: TGTGCCACCAGTGAGCGGGACAGAAAGAGTTTAGCCAAAAACATTCAGTACTTC.

This clonotype was recorded many times. The chain links TRBV3-1 to TRBJ2-4; 7 positions match TRBD2. J gave up 7 bases and V 7 bases, and 10 bases lay outside the gene matches. Germline-derived CDR1 and CDR2 are LGHDT and YNNKEL (reference sequence). The length of the CDR3 is 14 residues. CDR3 DNA sequence: TGTGCCAGCACCCCTAGACTAGCCGGGAACATTCAGTACTTC. Translation gives CASTPRLAGNIQYF.

This clonotype was recorded a few times. This chain uses TRBV5-4 with TRBJ1-3; possibly TRBD1 for D (5 bases). CDR1 is SGHNT and CDR2 is YYREEE in the germline V gene (reference sequence). Trimming pared 2 bases from V and 0 bases from J, leaving 9 bases between. The CDR3 covers 15 residues. The chain's CDR3 is CASSLIQASGNTIYF. The CDR3 DNA follows: TGTGCCAGCAGCTTAATACAGGCCTCTGGAAACACCATATATTTT.

This chain connects TRBV7-3 to TRBJ2-1; 9 nucleotides match TRBD2. The CDR3 length is 19 residues. V lost 5 bases and J lost 0; bases outside the gene matches: 14. Germline CDR1 SGHTA, CDR2 FQGTGA. CDR3 amino acids: CASSLTGVGTSSSYNEQFF. DNA of the CDR3: TGTGCCAGCAGCCTTACGGGTGTGGGGACTAGCAGCTCCTACAATGAGCAGTTCTTC.